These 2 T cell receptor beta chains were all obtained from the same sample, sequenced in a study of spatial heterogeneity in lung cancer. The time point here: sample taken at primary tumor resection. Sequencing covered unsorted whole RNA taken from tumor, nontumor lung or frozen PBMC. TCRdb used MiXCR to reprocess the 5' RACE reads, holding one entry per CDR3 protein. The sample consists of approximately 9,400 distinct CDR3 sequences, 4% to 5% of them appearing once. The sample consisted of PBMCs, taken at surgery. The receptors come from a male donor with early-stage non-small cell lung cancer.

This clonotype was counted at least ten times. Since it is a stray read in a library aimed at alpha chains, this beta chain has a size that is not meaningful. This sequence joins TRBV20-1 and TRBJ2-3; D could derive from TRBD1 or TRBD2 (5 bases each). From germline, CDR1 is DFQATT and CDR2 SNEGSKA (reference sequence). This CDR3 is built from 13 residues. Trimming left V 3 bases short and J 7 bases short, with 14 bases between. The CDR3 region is CSASFGGANTQYF. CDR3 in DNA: TGCAGTGCTAGCTTTGGGGGTGCGAATACGCAGTATTTT.

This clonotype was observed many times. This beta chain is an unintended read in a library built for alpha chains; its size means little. The CDR3 DNA follows: TGTGCCAGCGGGGGACAGGGGATAGCCGACGAGCAGTACTTC. Translation: CASGGQGIADEQYF. The V call is TRBV5-4, the J call TRBJ2-7, with 10 bases that match TRBD1. Germline-derived CDR1 and CDR2 are SGHNT and YYREEE (reference sequence). The junction had 9 bases not matched to a gene; V was cut back by 7 bases and J by 5 bases. This CDR3 comprises 14 residues.